The entry below gives a single T cell receptor beta chain sequence along with its context. Its specificity is not known. In germline, CDR1 is SGHVS, CDR2 FQNEAQ. The V and J ends lost 2 bases and 8 bases, in that order; junction bases with no gene match: 11. The CDR3 contains 16 residues. Method: immunoSEQ multiplex PCR; TCRdb's copy keeps in-frame clones and lacks some. The sample contains about 76,000 clones, around 94% of which appear only once. This sample stems from a study of cytomegalovirus exposure and HLA in healthy donors. The study, taken as a whole, reports: Altogether, 150 to 200 TCR beta chains were recorded as cytomegalovirus-associated.

This chain joins TRBV7-8 and TRBJ1-2, with 10 bases matching TRBD1. The sample comprised PBMCs. The sequence was obtained from a woman aged 18-29 years in good health and CMV-seronegative. The CDR3 DNA reads TGTGCCAGCAGCTTAAATCCCGGGACAGGGGCAAGAGGCTACACCTTC. As protein: CASSLNPGTGARGYTF.